The entry below describes one T cell receptor (beta chain). Its specificity is not known. The CDR3 loop spans 16 amino acids. With V trimmed by 0 bases and J by 2 bases, 5 bases remained unmatched. Germline values: CDR1 SGHRS, CDR2 YFSETQ. This sample was taken from a study of cytomegalovirus exposure and HLA in healthy donors. Study-wide results and limits: When a later analysis was performed, an Asian-associated ancestry cluster reportedly had fewer N-insertions than the 666-donor mean.

The PCR was carried out with 60 Vbeta primers and 13 Jbeta primers. Repertoires were generated with immunoSEQ multiplex PCR, while TCRdb's copy carries only in-frame clones and drops some. The sample shows 150,000 to 200,000 clones, around four fifths of them seen only once. This receptor was obtained from a man between 18 and 29 years old in good health and CMV-seronegative. The V and J genes are TRBV5-1 and TRBJ2-3; 8 nucleotides match TRBD1. What was sequenced was PBMCs. CDR3 DNA sequence: TGCGCCAGCAGCTTGGGGGCCAGGGGGCTCACAGATACGCAGTATTTT. Protein: CASSLGARGLTDTQYF.